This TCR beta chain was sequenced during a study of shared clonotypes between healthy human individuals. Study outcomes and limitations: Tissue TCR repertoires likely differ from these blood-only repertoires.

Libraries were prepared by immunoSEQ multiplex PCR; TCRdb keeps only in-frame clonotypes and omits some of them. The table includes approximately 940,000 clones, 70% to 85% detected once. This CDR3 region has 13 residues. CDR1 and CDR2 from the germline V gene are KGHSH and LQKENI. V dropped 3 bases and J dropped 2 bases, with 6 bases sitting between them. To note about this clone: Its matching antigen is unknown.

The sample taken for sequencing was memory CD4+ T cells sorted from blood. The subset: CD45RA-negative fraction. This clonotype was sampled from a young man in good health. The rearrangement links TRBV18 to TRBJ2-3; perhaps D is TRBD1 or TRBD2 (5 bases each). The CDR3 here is CASSPGTTDTQYF. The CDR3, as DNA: TGTGCCAGCTCACCTGGGACCACAGATACGCAGTATTTT.